These 6 T cell receptor beta chains were all obtained from the same sample, sequenced in a study of cytomegalovirus exposure and HLA in healthy donors. Vbeta (60) and Jbeta (13) primers were used in the PCR. Libraries were prepared by immunoSEQ multiplex PCR; TCRdb keeps only in-frame clonotypes and omits some of them. The sample holds around 170,000 clones; around 80% are singletons and the top ten take about 1.9%. The specimen was PBMCs. These TCRs come from a woman aged 30 to 39 in good health and CMV-seronegative.

The chain combines TRBV14 with TRBJ1-6; D may be TRBD1 (6 bases). V was pared by 4 bases and J by 1 base, with 11 bases between. The CDR3 sequence is 16 residues long. Germline V CDR1 and CDR2: SGHDN, FVKESK. CDR3 nucleotides: TGTGCCAGCAGCCGCCGAGGGGGTTCCTATAATTCACCCCTCCACTTT. Residues: CASSRRGGSYNSPLHF.

The J gene is TRBJ2-7, the V gene TRBV18, with no clear D. Trimming stripped 6 bases from V and 6 bases from J, with 9 bases between. The CDR3 consists of 11 residues. Germline values: CDR1 KGHSH, CDR2 LQKENI. CDR3 sequence: CASSAKSEQYF. CDR3 coding DNA: TGTGCCAGCTCGGCCAAAAGCGAGCAGTACTTC. Full variable domain (outside the CDR3, taken from reference TRBV18 and TRBJ2-7): NAGVMQNPRHLVRRRGQEARLRCSPMKGHSHVYWYRQLPEEGLKFMVYLQKENIIDESGMPKERFSAEFPKEGPSILRIQQVVRGDSAAYFCASSAKSEQYFGPGTRLTVT.

The CDR3 reads CASSLSFGSEQYF. The CDR3 DNA reads TGTGCCAGCTCTCTCTCTTTCGGGTCCGAGCAGTACTTC. The rearrangement uses TRBV18 and TRBJ2-7; D uncertain. The CDR3 sequence is 13 residues long. Trimming stripped 6 bases from V and 6 bases from J, with 15 bases between. Germline CDR1 reads KGHSH; CDR2 reads LQKENI.

The chain combines TRBV2 with TRBJ2-1, with D possibly matching TRBD2 (6 bases). The germline V gene encodes CDR1 SNHLY and CDR2 FYNNEI. CDR3 length: 14 residues. V was cut by 4 bases and J by 2 bases, with 9 bases left in between. The CDR3 nucleotides are TGTGCCAGCAGTGCACCGGGGGCCTACAATGAGCAGTTCTTC. It translates to CASSAPGAYNEQFF.

The CDR3 protein is CASSYGQTYNEQFF. CDR3 in DNA: TGTGCCAGCAGTTACGGGCAGACCTACAATGAGCAGTTCTTC. The chain couples TRBV6-5 to TRBJ2-1; D gene ambiguous. Germline values: CDR1 MNHEY, CDR2 SVGAGI. V lost 2 bases to trimming and J lost 2 bases, with 7 bases between them. The CDR3 is 14 amino acids.

V gene TRBV27 combines with J gene TRBJ2-7; TRBD2 aligns across 7 bases. The CDR3 is 14 residues long. The J segment lost 3 bases and the V segment lost 0 bases, leaving 2 bases of the junction unmatched. The V gene's germline CDR1 is MNHEY and CDR2 SMNVEV (reference sequence). CDR3 amino acids: CASSLSGGVYEQYF. The CDR3 region has the DNA TGTGCCAGCAGTTTATCGGGGGGGGTCTACGAGCAGTACTTC.